The next 17 T cell receptor beta chains were all read from a single sample in a study of blood T cell repertoires in COVID-19. Sequenced by immunoSEQ multiplex PCR; TCRdb stores in-frame clones only, minus some. The sample lists tens of thousands of clones, roughly 87% occurring once. The material sequenced was peripheral blood. These receptors were obtained from a man aged 45-60 years with acute or convalescent COVID-19.

CDR3 nucleotides: TGCGCCAGCAGCCAAGATTGGGGACAGGGGAAGAATGAGCAGTTCTTC. Translated, it gives CASSQDWGQGKNEQFF. V gene TRBV4-1 combines with J gene TRBJ2-1; 10 positions match TRBD1. Germline V gene sequence: CDR1 MGHRA, CDR2 YSYEKL. The CDR3 totals 16 residues. J was trimmed by 7 bases and V by 0 bases; bases with no gene match: 6.

This rearrangement joins TRBV5-1 to TRBJ1-2; TRBD1 aligns across 8 bases. V lost 0 bases and J lost 5; bases outside the gene matches: 3. Germline V lookup: CDR1 SGHRS, CDR2 YFSETQ. The CDR3 has 14 amino acids. The CDR3, as DNA: TGCGCCAGCAGCTTGGTGCGGACAGGGTATGGCTACACCTTC. Residues: CASSLVRTGYGYTF.

The rearrangement links TRBV7-9 to TRBJ2-1, with 13 positions matching TRBD2. Germline CDR1 SEHNR, CDR2 FQNEAQ (reference sequence). With V trimmed by 3 bases and J by 1 base, 9 bases remained unmatched. The CDR3 consists of 19 residues. CDR3 in amino acids: CASSLTGLAGSKSYNEQFF. CDR3 nucleotide sequence: TGTGCCAGCAGCTTGACGGGACTAGCGGGGTCTAAGTCCTACAATGAGCAGTTCTTC. The full variable domain, in which reference TRBV7-9 and TRBJ2-1 provide the parts outside the CDR3, is DTGVSQNPRHKITKRGQNVTFRCDPISEHNRLYWYRQTLGQGPEFLTYFQNEAQLEKSRLLSDRFSAERPKGSFSTLEIQRTEQGDSAMYLCASSLTGLAGSKSYNEQFFGPGTRLTVL.

The chain has TRBV7-8 and TRBJ2-4; possible D gene TRBD2, 6 bases. The germline V gene encodes CDR1 SGHVS and CDR2 FQNEAQ. Trimming took off 1 base at V and 0 bases at J, with 13 bases between the two ends. This CDR3 is 17 amino acids long. This chain's CDR3 is CASSLGRGGLAKNIQYF. CDR3 DNA sequence: TGTGCCAGCAGCTTAGGAAGAGGAGGGTTAGCCAAAAACATTCAGTACTTC.

The J gene is TRBJ1-3, the V gene TRBV6-6; the match to TRBD1 covers 7 bases. V trimming: 6 bases; J trimming: 0 bases; junction bases outside the gene matches: 8. Germline V lookup: CDR1 MNHNY, CDR2 SVGAGI (reference sequence). This CDR3 has 16 residues. The CDR3 coding sequence is TGTGCCAGCAGCCGGGACAGCCTTGACTCTGGAAACACCATATATTTT. Protein: CASSRDSLDSGNTIYF.

For the CDR3, the DNA is TGTGCCAGCTCACGCTTCGGACAGGGGACCTACAATGAGCAGTTCTTC. Translation: CASSRFGQGTYNEQFF. This chain links TRBV18 with TRBJ2-1, with 9 bases aligning to TRBD1. Trimming removed 4 bases from V and 2 bases from J; junction bases left unmatched: 6. CDR3 length equals 16 residues. From germline, CDR1 is KGHSH and CDR2 LQKENI.

V is TRBV7-9 and J is TRBJ1-3; perhaps TRBD1 as D (6 bases). V was cut by 7 bases and J by 0 bases, with 13 bases left in between. The CDR3 runs to 15 residues. The germline V gene encodes CDR1 SEHNR and CDR2 FQNEAQ (reference sequence). The CDR3 loop is CASTLGQHSGNTIYF. CDR3 DNA: TGTGCCAGCACCCTCGGACAGCACTCTGGAAACACCATATATTTT. The full variable domain, completed using reference TRBV7-9 and TRBJ1-3, is DTGVSQNPRHKITKRGQNVTFRCDPISEHNRLYWYRQTLGQGPEFLTYFQNEAQLEKSRLLSDRFSAERPKGSFSTLEIQRTEQGDSAMYLCASTLGQHSGNTIYFGEGSWLTVV.

The CDR3, as DNA: TGTGCCAGCAGCCACTCCGGGACTAGCGGGGGAATTACGCAGTATTTT. Amino acid sequence: CASSHSGTSGGITQYF. The rearrangement joins TRBV6-2 or TRBV6-3 to TRBJ2-3; TRBD2 aligns across 14 bases. Per the germline V gene, CDR1 is MNHEY and CDR2 is SVGEGT. CDR3 size: 16 residues. The J segment lost 8 bases and the V segment lost 6 bases, leaving 10 bases of the junction unmatched.

The chain carries TRBV19 and TRBJ1-1, with 7 bases aligning to TRBD1. V shed 6 bases, J shed 6 bases, and the junction held 7 bases outside the gene matches. This CDR3 is 13 amino acids long. Looked up from germline, CDR1 is LNHDA and CDR2 is SQIVND (reference sequence). The CDR3 here is CASSLTGQAEAFF. The CDR3 region has the DNA TGTGCCAGTAGCCTGACAGGGCAAGCTGAAGCTTTCTTT.

V usage is TRBV3-1 (or the pseudogene TRBV3-2) and J usage is TRBJ1-2; D is undetermined. Trimming stripped 3 bases from V and 2 bases from J, with 10 bases between. This CDR3 comprises 14 residues. From germline, CDR1 is LGHDT and CDR2 YNNKEL (reference sequence). The CDR3 here is CASSHLTTNYGYTF. CDR3 in DNA: TGTGCCAGCAGCCACCTGACAACAAACTATGGCTACACCTTC.

The chain uses TRBV27 and TRBJ1-5; the D gene is possibly TRBD1 (6 bases). V lost 3 bases and J 0 bases, leaving 9 bases between the germline ends. The CDR3 length is 15 residues. Looked up from germline, CDR1 is MNHEY and CDR2 is SMNVEV (reference sequence). CDR3 loop: CASSLNRDSNQPQHF. The CDR3 DNA follows: TGTGCCAGCAGTTTGAACAGGGATAGCAATCAGCCCCAGCATTTT.

The chain employs TRBV19 and TRBJ1-2; D is undetermined. There are 15 residues in the CDR3. Germline V gives CDR1 LNHDA, CDR2 SQIVND (reference sequence). Trimming took off 4 bases at V and 7 bases at J, with 19 bases between the two ends. In DNA form, the CDR3 reads TGTGCCAGTAGTACCACGACGGGATTACGATCTGGCTACACCTTC. Residues: CASSTTTGLRSGYTF.

This clone appeared a few times. This sequence joins TRBV7-6 and TRBJ1-3; maybe TRBD1 (6 bases). This CDR3 has 15 amino acids. Trimming left V 3 bases short and J 0 bases short, with 9 bases between. CDR1 is SGHVS, CDR2 FNYEAQ, per germline. CDR3 amino acids: CASSFDRISGNTIYF. DNA for the CDR3: TGTGCCAGCAGCTTCGACAGGATCTCTGGAAACACCATATATTTT.

V gene TRBV21-1 combines with J gene TRBJ2-7; whether TRBD2, the table's D call, matches the DNA was not checked. TRBV21-1 is classified as a pseudogene. The CDR3 has 16 amino acids. The CDR3 DNA reads TGTGCCAGCAGCAAAGGAGGAGAGGCGGGGGGCTACGAGCAGTACGTC. This codes for CASSKGGEAGGYEQYV.

V usage is TRBV30 and J usage is TRBJ2-1, with 13 nucleotides matching TRBD2. The CDR3 is 15 residues long. V shed 3 bases and J 9 bases; nucleotides not matched to a gene: 8. Looked up from germline, CDR1 is GTSNPN and CDR2 is SVGIG (reference sequence). The CDR3 spells CAWRSRTSGGIEQFF. CDR3 coding DNA: TGTGCCTGGAGGTCGAGGACTAGCGGGGGAATTGAGCAGTTCTTC.

The chain recombines TRBV4-2 with TRBJ1-2; possible D gene TRBD1, 5 bases. The CDR3 spans 16 residues. V dropped 0 bases and J dropped 3 bases, with 14 bases sitting between them. CDR1 and CDR2 (germline): LGHNA, YNFKEQ. The CDR3 DNA follows: TGTGCCAGCAGCCAAGATCAAGGGGAATGGGACTATGGCTACACCTTC. Translating it yields CASSQDQGEWDYGYTF.

The chain carries TRBV27 and TRBJ1-4; D perhaps matches TRBD1 (5 bases). Trimming took 5 bases from V and 0 from J, leaving 10 bases between them. CDR1 is MNHEY and CDR2 is SMNVEV in the germline V gene (reference sequence). The length of the CDR3 is 15 residues. The CDR3 is CASSADSPTNEKLFF. CDR3 bases: TGTGCCAGCAGTGCCGACAGTCCAACTAATGAAAAACTGTTTTTT.